The entry below gives a single T cell receptor beta chain sequence along with its context. Its antigen remains unidentified. These data are taken from a study of shared clonotypes between healthy human individuals. General observations from the study: Sequencing depth was a factor that was expected to affect clonotype sharing among donors.

Here immunoSEQ multiplex PCR was the method, and the copy in TCRdb shows in-frame clones only, minus some. In the table there are around 2.1 million clones, roughly 91% of which are singletons. The CDR3 runs 13 residues. Losses at the gene ends were 5 bases for V and 5 bases for J; bases not matched to a gene: 1. The V gene's germline CDR1 is MNHEY and CDR2 SMNVEV (reference sequence). Naive-designated CD8 cells lacked CD45RO, were positively enriched for CCR7, and omitted terminally differentiated effector memory CD45RA+ cells. The sample consisted of naive CD8+ T cells from PBMCs. The chain is built from TRBV27 and TRBJ1-5, with 9 bases fitting TRBD1. This sequence was found in a man younger than 30 in good health. Some clones in this sample may be carry-over from other donors' samples. CDR3 sequence: CASSTGGHQPQHF. Here the CDR3 DNA reads TGTGCCAGCAGTACAGGGGGCCATCAGCCCCAGCATTTT.